This T cell receptor beta chain was recovered during a study of blood T cells in healthy people across ages. The CDR3 extends over 16 amino acids. Looked up from germline, CDR1 is ENHRY and CDR2 is SYGVKD. The V segment lost 6 bases and the J segment 0 bases; nucleotides outside the gene matches: 9. With a J-beta primer mix and a sample-barcoded 5' primer, a second PCR ran about 7 to 12 cycles. TCRdb re-analysed the 5' RACE reads in MiXCR, keeping a single row per CDR3 protein. The table records about a million distinct CDR3 sequences, 35% to 40% of them present only once. The receptor was isolated from a man aged 18 to 30 in good health. The chain links TRBV10-3 to TRBJ1-1; TRBD1 matches at 8 bases. The sequenced sample consisted of blood. The CDR3, as DNA: TGTGCCATCAGCGGGACAGGTTCGGCTTTGAACACTGAAGCTTTCTTT. The encoded protein is CAISGTGSALNTEAFF.